One sample yielded the 3 T cell receptor beta chains listed below, sequenced in a study of blood T cell repertoires in COVID-19. This table comes from immunoSEQ multiplex PCR, and its TCRdb copy is limited to in-frame clones, with some not included. The data show hundreds of thousands of clones, 88% seen once. The sequenced sample was peripheral blood. These receptors were taken from a woman aged 45-65 years with COVID-19, enrolled during active disease.

The J gene is TRBJ1-5, the V gene TRBV13; D gene uncertain. V lost 1 base and J 2 bases, leaving 18 bases between the germline ends. This CDR3 is built from 18 residues. Germline assignment: CDR1 PRHDT and CDR2 FYEKMQ (reference sequence). This CDR3 is CASSLEQVAAIRNQPQHF. The CDR3 region has the DNA TGTGCCAGCAGCTTAGAGCAGGTGGCAGCCATACGCAATCAGCCCCAGCATTTT.

The chain uses TRBV11-2 and TRBJ2-2, with no clear D. The ends were cut back, 8 bases at V and 4 bases at J, with 5 bases in the middle. The V gene's germline CDR1 is SGHAT and CDR2 FQNNGV. The CDR3 runs to 11 residues. Here the CDR3 reads CASWSTGELFF. CDR3 DNA sequence: TGTGCCAGCTGGAGCACCGGGGAGCTGTTTTTT.

The gene calls are TRBV5-1 and TRBJ1-1; 7 bases fit TRBD1. Germline V gene sequence: CDR1 SGHRS, CDR2 YFSETQ. After removal of 3 bases from V and 1 base from J, the junction contained 6 bases not matched to a gene. The CDR3 contains 15 residues. CDR3 amino acids: CASSSVDRANTEAFF. CDR3 coding DNA: TGCGCCAGCAGCTCAGTAGACAGGGCGAACACTGAAGCTTTCTTT.